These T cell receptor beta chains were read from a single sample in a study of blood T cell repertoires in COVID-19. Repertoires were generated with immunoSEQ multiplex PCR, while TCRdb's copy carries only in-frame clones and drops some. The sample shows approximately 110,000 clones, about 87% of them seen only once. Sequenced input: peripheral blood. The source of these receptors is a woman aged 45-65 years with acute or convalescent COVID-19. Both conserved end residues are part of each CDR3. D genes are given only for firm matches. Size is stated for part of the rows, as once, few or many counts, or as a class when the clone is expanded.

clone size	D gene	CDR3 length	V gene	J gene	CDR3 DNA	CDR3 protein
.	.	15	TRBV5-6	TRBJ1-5	TGTGCCAGCAGCCCCGGAGGGCAGGGCGTACAGCCCCAGCATTTT	CASSPGGQGVQPQHF
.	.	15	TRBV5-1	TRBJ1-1	TGCGCCAGCAGCTTGGAGGCGGGGGTAAACACTGAAGCTTTCTTT	CASSLEAGVNTEAFF
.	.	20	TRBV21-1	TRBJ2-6	TGTGCCAGCAGCAACGATACAGGGTCTCGACCGTTCTCTGGGGCCAACGTCCTGACTTTC	CASSNDTGSRPFSGANVLTF
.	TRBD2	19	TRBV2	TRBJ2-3	TGTGCCAGCAGTGAAGGGCTTTTCAGGACTAGCGGGGGGGGAGATACGCAGTATTTT	CASSEGLFRTSGGGDTQYF
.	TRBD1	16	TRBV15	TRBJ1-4	TGTGCCACCAGCTACCGACAGGGGCAGACTAATGAAAAACTGTTTTTT	CATSYRQGQTNEKLFF
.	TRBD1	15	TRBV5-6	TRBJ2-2	TGTGCCACCAATGGTCGGGACAGGATAGGCGGGGAGCTGTTTTTT	CATNGRDRIGGELFF
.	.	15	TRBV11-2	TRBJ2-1	TGTGCCAGCAGCCCAGTTACAGGGACCTACAATGAGCAGTTCTTC	CASSPVTGTYNEQFF
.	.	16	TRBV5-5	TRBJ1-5	TGTGCCAGCAGCTTGCGAGCTATGTATAGCAATCAGCCCCAGCATTTT	CASSLRAMYSNQPQHF
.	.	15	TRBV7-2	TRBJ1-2	TGTGCCAGCAGCTTGCTCGCAACCTTCAGGGCTGGCTACACCTTC	CASSLLATFRAGYTF
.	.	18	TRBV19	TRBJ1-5	TGTGCCAGTAGTATAGATCGTGTGGGCATCCTTAGCAATCAGCCCCAGCATTTT	CASSIDRVGILSNQPQHF
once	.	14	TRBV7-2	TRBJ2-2	TGTGCCAGCAGAGCCCCGGCGGACACCGGGGAGCTGTTTTTT	CASRAPADTGELFF
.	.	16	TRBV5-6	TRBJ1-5	TGTGCCAGCAGCTTATGGGTGAGGCAGGGTAATCAGCCCCAGCATTTT	CASSLWVRQGNQPQHF
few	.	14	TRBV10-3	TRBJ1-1	TGTGCCATCAGTGAGTCGATGACTTCTTCTGAAGCTTTCTTT	CAISESMTSSEAFF
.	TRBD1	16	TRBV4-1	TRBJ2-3	TGCGCCAGCAGCCAACCCCCAGGGGGCTTGACAGATACGCAGTATTTT	CASSQPPGGLTDTQYF
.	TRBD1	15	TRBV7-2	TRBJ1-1	TGTGCCAGCAGCCGGGACAGGGGGCTTGGCACTGAAGCTTTCTTT	CASSRDRGLGTEAFF
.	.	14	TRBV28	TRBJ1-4	TGTGCCAGCCTCAAACAGGGCCATGGAGAAAAACTGTTTTTT	CASLKQGHGEKLFF
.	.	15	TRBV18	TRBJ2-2	TGTGCCAGCTCCCAGAGGGCCCTGAACACCGGGGAGCTGTTTTTT	CASSQRALNTGELFF
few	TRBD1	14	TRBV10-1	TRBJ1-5	TGCGCCAGCACCAGGGGGAGTTGGGATCAGCCCCAGCATTTT	CASTRGSWDQPQHF
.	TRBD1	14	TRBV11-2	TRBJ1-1	TGTGCCAGCAGCTCGAGACAGGGAGGCACTGAAGCTTTCTTT	CASSSRQGGTEAFF
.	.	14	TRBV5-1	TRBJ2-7	TGCGCCAGCAGCTCGACAGCACAATCCTACGAGCAGTACTTC	CASSSTAQSYEQYF
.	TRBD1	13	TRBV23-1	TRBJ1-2	TGCGCCAGCAGTCATGAGGGGGCGAATGGCTACACCTTC	CASSHEGANGYTF
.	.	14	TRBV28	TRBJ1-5	TGTGCCAGCAGGAGCGAGCTTAGCAATCAGCCCCAGCATTTT	CASRSELSNQPQHF
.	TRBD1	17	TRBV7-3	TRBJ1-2	TGTGCCAGCAGCCAAGGGACAGCCAAGAAGGGGCCCAATGGCTACACCTTC	CASSQGTAKKGPNGYTF
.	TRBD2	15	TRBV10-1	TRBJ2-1	TGCGCCAGCAGTGAGGTAACGGGGGGGCCCTATGAGCAGTTCTTC	CASSEVTGGPYEQFF
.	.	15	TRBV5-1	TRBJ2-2	TGCGCCAGCACCCTGGGGGCGGCGAACACCGGGGAGCTGTTTTTT	CASTLGAANTGELFF
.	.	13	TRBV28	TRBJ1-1	TGTGCCGGCAAATGGGGCAACGGCGCTGAAGCTTTCTTT	CAGKWGNGAEAFF
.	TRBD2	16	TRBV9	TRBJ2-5	TGTGCCAGCAGCGACGGACTAGCGGGGAGTAGAGAGACCCAGTACTTC	CASSDGLAGSRETQYF
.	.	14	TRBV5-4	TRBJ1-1	TGTGCCAGCAGCCCGCTTGGAAGCGCGGCCGAAGCTTTCTTT	CASSPLGSAAEAFF
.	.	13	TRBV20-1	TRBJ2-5	TGCAGTGCTACTGACAGGCTCCAAGAGACCCAGTACTTC	CSATDRLQETQYF
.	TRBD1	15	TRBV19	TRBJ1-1	TGTGCCAGTAGTCCGTGGGACAGGGTGAGCACTGAAGCTTTCTTT	CASSPWDRVSTEAFF
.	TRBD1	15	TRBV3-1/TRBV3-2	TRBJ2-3	TGTGCCAGCACGGACAGGGGGGTAGGTGCGGATACGCAGTATTTT	CASTDRGVGADTQYF
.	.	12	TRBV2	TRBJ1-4	TGTGCCAGCAGTAAAACGGATGAAAAACTGTTTTTT	CASSKTDEKLFF
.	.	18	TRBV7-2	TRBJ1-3	TGTGCCAGCAGCTTAGTTCTTAGGGACAAAGCTTTTGGAAACACCATATATTTT	CASSLVLRDKAFGNTIYF
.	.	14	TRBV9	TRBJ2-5	TGTGCCAGCAGCGCCAAGGGGTTGCAAGAGACCCAGTACTTC	CASSAKGLQETQYF
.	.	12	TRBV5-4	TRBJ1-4	TGTGCCAGCTCTACAGGGATGGGAAAACTGTTTTTT	CASSTGMGKLFF
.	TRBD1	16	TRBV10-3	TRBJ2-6	TGTGCCATCAAGGCACAGGGGGCGCCCGGGGCCAACGTCCTGACTTTC	CAIKAQGAPGANVLTF
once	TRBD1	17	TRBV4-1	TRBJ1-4	TGCGCCAGCAGCCCCTGGGGACAGGGTGGAACAAATGAAAAACTGTTTTTT	CASSPWGQGGTNEKLFF
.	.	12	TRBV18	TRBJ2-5	TGTGCCAGCTCGTTCAGCCAAGAGACCCAGTACTTC	CASSFSQETQYF
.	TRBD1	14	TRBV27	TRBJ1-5	TGTGCCAGCAGTTTCGGGACAGGATCTCAGCCCCAGCATTTT	CASSFGTGSQPQHF
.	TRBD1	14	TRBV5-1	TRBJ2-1	TGCGCCAGCAGCTTTAAACCGACAGGGACTGAGCAGTTCTTC	CASSFKPTGTEQFF
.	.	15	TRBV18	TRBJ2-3	TGTGCCAGCTCACCACAAACAATACCTGTGGATACGCAGTATTTT	CASSPQTIPVDTQYF
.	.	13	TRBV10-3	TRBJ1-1	TGTGCCATCAGTCCATCAAGGGGCACTGAAGCTTTCTTT	CAISPSRGTEAFF
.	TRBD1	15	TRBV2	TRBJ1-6	TGTGCCAGGAGTAGTGAAGGACAGGCCAATTCACCCCTCCACTTT	CARSSEGQANSPLHF
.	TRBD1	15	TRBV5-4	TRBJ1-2	TGTGCCAGCAGCTCCTCCGGGACAGGGGGCGCTGGCTACACCTTC	CASSSSGTGGAGYTF
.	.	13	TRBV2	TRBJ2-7	TGTGCCAGCAGGGAGGGGGGGGCCTACGAGCAGTACTTC	CASREGGAYEQYF
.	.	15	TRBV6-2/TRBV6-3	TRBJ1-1	TGTGCCAGCAGTTGGGCTCCAGTCATGAACACTGAAGCTTTCTTT	CASSWAPVMNTEAFF
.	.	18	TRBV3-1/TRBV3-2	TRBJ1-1	TGTGCCAGCAGCCAAGATGTCGGTTACAGGCTCGCGGGAACTGAAGCTTTCTTT	CASSQDVGYRLAGTEAFF
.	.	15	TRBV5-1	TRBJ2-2	TGCGCCAGCAGCTTGGTGCAGGGAGGCGCAGGGGAGCTGTTTTTT	CASSLVQGGAGELFF
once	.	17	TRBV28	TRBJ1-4	TGTGCCAGCAGTTTAGAGGAAGACGGCCTGAGAGGTGAAAAACTGTTTTTT	CASSLEEDGLRGEKLFF
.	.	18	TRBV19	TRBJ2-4	TGTGCCAGTAGTATAGAGGCCCAGGGCCGACTAGCCAAAAACATTCAGTACTTC	CASSIEAQGRLAKNIQYF
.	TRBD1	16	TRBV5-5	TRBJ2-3	TGTGCCAGCAGCCCCCGCCCGACAGGGAGCACAGATACGCAGTATTTT	CASSPRPTGSTDTQYF
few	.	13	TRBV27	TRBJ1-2	TGTGCCAGCAGGGAGCAAGGAAGATATGGCTACACCTTC	CASREQGRYGYTF
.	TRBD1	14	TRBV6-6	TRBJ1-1	TGTGCCAGCATTTTACCGGGACAGGGGGCCGAGGCTTTCTTT	CASILPGQGAEAFF
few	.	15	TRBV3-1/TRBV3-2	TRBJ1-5	TGTGCCAGCAGCCAGGGGGCGAATAGCAATCAGCCCCAGCATTTT	CASSQGANSNQPQHF
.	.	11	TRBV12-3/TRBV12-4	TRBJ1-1	TGTGCCAGCAGTTTTTTGCAGGAAGCTTTCTTT	CASSFLQEAFF
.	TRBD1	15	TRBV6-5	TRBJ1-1	TGTGCCAGCAGTTACTCCCGGACAGGGGCCACTGAAGCTTTCTTT	CASSYSRTGATEAFF